The 14 T cell receptor beta chains presented below share a single source sample, sequenced in a study of T cell clonality in common variable immunodeficiency. Whole-study results and caveats: Fewer deletions and N-nucleotide insertions were reportedly seen in common variable immunodeficiency TCR beta sequences.

No antigen is known for these receptors. The table came from immunoSEQ multiplex PCR; TCRdb's copy has only in-frame clones and leaves some out. This repertoire holds about 26,000 clones, and none appear only once. Sequencing was performed on peripheral blood mononuclear cells. The receptors were sampled from a human donor with common variable immunodeficiency.

This clone has at least ten counts. The read falls 3 residues short of the CDR3 end, and the missing part is taken from the germline J gene. This rearrangement joins TRBV4-2 to TRBJ1-5; 10 positions match TRBD1. CDR1 LGHNA and CDR2 YNFKEQ come from the germline V gene. J lost 7 bases, V lost 4 bases, and 4 bases had no gene match. The CDR3 totals 14 residues. CDR3 region: CASSLGTGAQPQHF. The sequenced CDR3 bases are TGTGCCAGCAGCCTCGGGACAGGGGCCCAGCCC.

This clone has at least ten counts. The read is 3 residues too short to cover the CDR3 end, so that end is filled in from the germline J gene. The chain uses TRBV18 and TRBJ2-3; no firm D call. Germline-derived CDR1 and CDR2 are KGHSH and LQKENI. V lost 6 bases and J 2 bases, leaving 12 bases between the germline ends. This CDR3 has 14 amino acids. Here the CDR3 reads CASSYQAYTDTQYF. The CDR3 DNA, read in part, is TGTGCCAGCTCCTACCAGGCCTACACAGATACG.

By sample fraction, this clone is medium-sized. CDR3 DNA (partial): TGTGCCAGCAGCTTCGGAGGGGCACACAATGAG. The encoded protein is CASSFGGAHNE. The CDR3, in full, reads CASSFGGAHNEQFF. This sequence joins TRBV7-3 and TRBJ2-1, with a tentative D call TRBD2 (6 bases). The sequence runs out 3 residues before the end of the CDR3; the remainder is reconstructed from the germline J gene. The CDR3 extends over 14 amino acids. Germline V lookup: CDR1 SGHTA, CDR2 FQGTGA. The V gene lost 3 bases and the J gene lost 5 bases, with 11 bases spanning the gap.

This clone was seen at least ten times. The CDR3 is cut off 3 residues early in the read; its end comes from the germline J gene. J is TRBJ2-5 and V is TRBV19, with TRBD2 matching 7 bases. J lost 2 bases, V lost 1 base, and 4 bases had no gene match. CDR3 length: 15 amino acids. From germline, CDR1 is LNHDA and CDR2 SQIVND (reference sequence). The CDR3 reads CASSIGRGRQETQYF. The CDR3 DNA, read in part, is TGTGCCAGTAGTATAGGGCGGGGGAGACAAGAGACC.

This clone was counted ten times or more. The covered CDR3 bases are TGTGCCAGCAGCTTAGCGGTTTGGCAGGGGGGAGAAAAA. Its protein product is CASSLAVWQGGEK. The complete CDR3 reads CASSLAVWQGGEKLFF. The J gene is TRBJ1-4, the V gene TRBV7-2; TRBD1 aligns across 7 bases. The CDR3 is cut off 3 residues early in the read; its end comes from the germline J gene. This CDR3 has 16 amino acids. Germline V gene sequence: CDR1 SGHTA, CDR2 FQGNSA. V lost 0 bases and J lost 8; bases outside the gene matches: 9.

Details on this clone: The read is 3 residues too short to cover the CDR3 end, so that end is filled in from the germline J gene. The chain combines TRBV11-2 with TRBJ2-7, with TRBD1 matching 7 bases. The germline CDR1 and CDR2 sequences are SGHAT and FQNNGV. The CDR3 length is 14 residues. V gave up 5 bases and J gave up 5 bases; unmatched junction bases: 9. CDR3 DNA, as far as it was read: TGTGCCAGCAGCCCCTGGGACAGAAGAAACGAG. Its translation is CASSPWDRRNE. The complete CDR3 reads CASSPWDRRNEQYF.

Only a few counts were recorded for this clone. The CDR3 is cut off 3 residues early in the read; its end comes from the germline J gene. The chain is built from TRBV5-4 and TRBJ2-1; the D gene is possibly TRBD2 (6 bases). From germline, CDR1 is SGHNT and CDR2 YYREEE (reference sequence). Trimming removed 6 bases from V and 3 bases from J, with 16 bases in between. CDR3 length: 15 residues. The sequenced part of the CDR3 DNA is TGTGCCAGCAATCTGGGCGGGATGGGCTACAATGAG. It specifies CASNLGGMGYNE. In full, the CDR3 reads CASNLGGMGYNEQFF.

This clone came up a few times. The read ends 3 residues early relative to the CDR3; the germline J gene fills the gap. This chain joins TRBV4-2 and TRBJ2-7; TRBD2 matches at 13 bases. CDR3 length equals 15 residues. V shed 2 bases and J 6 bases; nucleotides not matched to a gene: 4. CDR1 LGHNA and CDR2 YNFKEQ come from the germline V gene. The CDR3 is CASSQSGTSGTEQYF. CDR3 DNA (partial): TGTGCCAGCAGCCAATCCGGGACTAGCGGGACCGAG.

The covered CDR3 bases are TGTGCCAGCAGCGCCCTAGGGAGGGGGCTAACG. Its translation: CASSALGRGLT. In full, the CDR3 reads CASSALGRGLTQYF. The rearrangement uses TRBV7-8 and TRBJ2-3; D is perhaps TRBD1 or TRBD2 (7 bases each). The read is 3 residues too short to cover the CDR3 end, so that end is filled in from the germline J gene. In germline, CDR1 is SGHVS, CDR2 FQNEAQ. CDR3 length: 14 residues.

The covered CDR3 bases are TGTGCCACCGGGACAGGGGGTTCCGGGGAG. It codes for CATGTGGSGE. The complete CDR3 reads CATGTGGSGELFF. This chain uses TRBV5-6 with TRBJ2-2; 11 bases map to TRBD1. The CDR3 goes on 3 residues after the read ends, and that part is filled in from the germline J gene. Trimming took 9 bases from V and 6 from J; bases not matched to a gene: 4. Germline CDR1 SGHDT, CDR2 YYEEEE. This CDR3 region has 13 residues.

This clone was seen at least ten times. The read stops 3 residues short of the end of the CDR3; the missing end is completed from the germline J gene. V usage is TRBV5-4 and J usage is TRBJ1-6; D perhaps matches TRBD1 (6 bases). Germline CDR1 and CDR2: SGHNT and YYREEE (reference sequence). The V end lost 3 bases, the J end lost 8 bases, and 6 bases lay between the germline ends. The CDR3 extends over 12 amino acids. CDR3 region: CASSSGDSPLHF. The DNA read from the CDR3 is TGTGCCAGCAGCTCAGGGGATTCACCC.

A few counts support this clone. The read ends 3 residues shy of where the CDR3 ends; the end is completed using the germline J gene. This chain links TRBV5-1 with TRBJ2-2; D may be TRBD1 (6 bases). The V gene lost 7 bases and the J gene lost 6 bases, with 16 bases spanning the gap. The CDR3 is made up of 14 amino acids. Germline CDR1 SGHRS, CDR2 YFSETQ. The CDR3 region is CASGLTGLAGELFF. Incomplete CDR3 DNA: TGCGCCAGCGGTTTAACAGGGTTGGCCGGGGAG.

In this sample, this clone turned up many times. Read coverage stops 3 residues before the CDR3 terminus; the germline J gene supplies the remainder. The chain is built from TRBV19 and TRBJ1-2; D may be TRBD1 (5 bases). The CDR3 is 12 residues long. Between the trimmed V and J ends, which lost 0 bases and 7 bases, there was a span of 6 bases. Per germline, CDR1 LNHDA and CDR2 SQIVND (reference sequence). The CDR3 DNA, read in part, is TGTGCCAGTAGTATAGATGGGGCTGGC. The encoded protein is CASSIDGAG. From start to end, the CDR3 is CASSIDGAGYTF.

This clone was detected many times. The read falls 3 residues short of the CDR3 end, and the missing part is taken from the germline J gene. The chain couples TRBV11-2 to TRBJ2-1; D is possibly TRBD2 (7 bases). The CDR3 runs to 15 residues. The V end was cut by 5 bases, the J end by 3 bases, with 14 bases between. Germline loops: CDR1 SGHAT, CDR2 FQNNGV. The CDR3 here is CASSRGGGVYNEQFF. The CDR3 DNA, read in part, is TGTGCCAGCAGCCGGGGAGGGGGGGTCTACAATGAG.